A selection of T cell receptor beta chains follows, all from one sample in a study of blood T cell repertoires in COVID-19. Here immunoSEQ multiplex PCR was the method, and the copy in TCRdb shows in-frame clones only, minus some. The sample contains tens of thousands of clones, nearly 90% of which appear only once. The source material was peripheral blood. The receptors shown here come from a man in his forties or fifties with acute or convalescent COVID-19. The CDR3 runs from the conserved cysteine through the conserved F or W. Fields, in order: CDR3 protein, CDR3 DNA, J gene, D gene, V gene, clone size, CDR3 length. A D gene is named only where the DNA matches it firmly. Clone size appears in some rows only: once, few, many, or a class for an expanded clone.

cdr3_aa: CASSVRQGRETQYF
cdr3_nt: TGTGCCAGCAGCGTGAGACAGGGCCGAGAGACCCAGTACTTC
j_call: TRBJ2-5
d_call: TRBD1
v_call: TRBV5-5
clone_size: .
cdr3_length: 14

cdr3_aa: CASSIEGKGTGGFYEQYF
cdr3_nt: TGTGCCAGTAGTATAGAAGGAAAGGGGACAGGGGGTTTCTACGAGCAGTACTTC
j_call: TRBJ2-7
d_call: TRBD1
v_call: TRBV19
clone_size: once
cdr3_length: 18

cdr3_aa: CASSLGTGVYQPQHF
cdr3_nt: TGTGCCAGCAGCCTAGGGACAGGCGTGTATCAGCCCCAGCATTTT
j_call: TRBJ1-5
d_call: TRBD1
v_call: TRBV6-2/TRBV6-3
clone_size: .
cdr3_length: 15

cdr3_aa: CASTPWRGSSNQPQHF
cdr3_nt: TGTGCCAGCACGCCCTGGAGGGGATCGAGCAATCAGCCCCAGCATTTT
j_call: TRBJ1-5
d_call: .
v_call: TRBV25-1
clone_size: .
cdr3_length: 16

cdr3_aa: CASSIAAGYYGYTF
cdr3_nt: TGTGCCAGTAGTATTGCGGCCGGCTACTATGGCTACACCTTC
j_call: TRBJ1-2
d_call: .
v_call: TRBV19
clone_size: once
cdr3_length: 14

cdr3_aa: CASSPNRGEPQHF
cdr3_nt: TGTGCCAGCTCGCCAAACAGGGGTGAGCCCCAGCATTTT
j_call: TRBJ1-5
d_call: TRBD1
v_call: TRBV18
clone_size: .
cdr3_length: 13

cdr3_aa: CASGHQGNSPLHF
cdr3_nt: TGTGCCAGCGGACACCAGGGGAATTCACCCCTCCACTTT
j_call: TRBJ1-6
d_call: .
v_call: TRBV27
clone_size: .
cdr3_length: 13

cdr3_aa: CASSPPGAAQETQYF
cdr3_nt: TGTGCCAGCTCACCACCGGGGGCCGCCCAAGAGACCCAGTACTTC
j_call: TRBJ2-5
d_call: .
v_call: TRBV18
clone_size: .
cdr3_length: 15

cdr3_aa: CASSPRRHSGSGGELFF
cdr3_nt: TGTGCCAGCAGTCCCCGGCGGCATAGCGGGAGTGGCGGGGAGCTGTTTTTT
j_call: TRBJ2-2
d_call: TRBD2
v_call: TRBV27
clone_size: .
cdr3_length: 17

cdr3_aa: CASSVDAGVSEEQYF
cdr3_nt: TGTGCCAGCAGCGTAGATGCGGGAGTAAGTGAAGAGCAGTACTTC
j_call: TRBJ2-7
d_call: TRBD2
v_call: TRBV9
clone_size: .
cdr3_length: 15

cdr3_aa: CASSLVPTPNYGYTF
cdr3_nt: TGCGCCAGCAGCTTGGTTCCAACTCCAAACTATGGCTACACCTTC
j_call: TRBJ1-2
d_call: .
v_call: TRBV5-1
clone_size: .
cdr3_length: 15

cdr3_aa: CASSIGTGGRVNYGYTF
cdr3_nt: TGTGCCAGCAGCATCGGGACAGGGGGCCGGGTTAACTATGGCTACACCTTC
j_call: TRBJ1-2
d_call: TRBD1
v_call: TRBV5-6
clone_size: .
cdr3_length: 17

cdr3_aa: CASSVIPSNTEAFF
cdr3_nt: TGTGCCAGCAGCGTAATCCCCTCGAACACTGAAGCTTTCTTT
j_call: TRBJ1-1
d_call: .
v_call: TRBV9
clone_size: .
cdr3_length: 14

cdr3_aa: CASSLGTDQETQYF
cdr3_nt: TGTGCCAGCAGCCTTGGGACTGACCAAGAGACCCAGTACTTC
j_call: TRBJ2-5
d_call: .
v_call: TRBV6-5
clone_size: .
cdr3_length: 14

cdr3_aa: CSVVTDFNQPQHF
cdr3_nt: TGCAGCGTTGTGACTGACTTCAATCAGCCCCAGCATTTT
j_call: TRBJ1-5
d_call: .
v_call: TRBV29-1
clone_size: .
cdr3_length: 13

cdr3_aa: CASSQDINTEAFF
cdr3_nt: TGTGCCAGCAGCCAGGACATTAACACTGAAGCTTTCTTT
j_call: TRBJ1-1
d_call: .
v_call: TRBV14
clone_size: .
cdr3_length: 13

cdr3_aa: CASSQAGFGYGYTF
cdr3_nt: TGTGCCAGCAGCCAAGCAGGGTTCGGCTATGGCTACACCTTC
j_call: TRBJ1-2
d_call: .
v_call: TRBV3-1/TRBV3-2
clone_size: .
cdr3_length: 14

cdr3_aa: CASSPAGTAMNTGELFF
cdr3_nt: TGTGCCAGCAGCCCCGCTGGGACAGCGATGAACACCGGGGAGCTGTTTTTT
j_call: TRBJ2-2
d_call: TRBD1
v_call: TRBV5-4
clone_size: once
cdr3_length: 17

cdr3_aa: CASSEAYRGMGKNIQYF
cdr3_nt: TGTGCCAGCAGTGAAGCATACAGGGGGATGGGCAAAAACATTCAGTACTTC
j_call: TRBJ2-4
d_call: TRBD1
v_call: TRBV2
clone_size: once
cdr3_length: 17

cdr3_aa: CASTQRASYNEQFF
cdr3_nt: TGTGCCAGCACCCAGCGGGCCTCCTACAATGAGCAGTTCTTC
j_call: TRBJ2-1
d_call: .
v_call: TRBV2
clone_size: .
cdr3_length: 14

cdr3_aa: CASSERVTSGSGQYF
cdr3_nt: TGTGCCAGCAGCGAGAGGGTGACTAGCGGGAGTGGTCAGTACTTC
j_call: TRBJ2-4
d_call: TRBD2
v_call: TRBV9
clone_size: .
cdr3_length: 15

cdr3_aa: CASSYPLSNYGYTF
cdr3_nt: TGTGCCAGCAGTTACCCACTGAGCAACTATGGCTACACCTTC
j_call: TRBJ1-2
d_call: .
v_call: TRBV6-2/TRBV6-3
clone_size: .
cdr3_length: 14

cdr3_aa: CASSFQLGVAKNIQYF
cdr3_nt: TGCGCCAGCAGCTTTCAACTCGGGGTAGCCAAAAACATTCAGTACTTC
j_call: TRBJ2-4
d_call: .
v_call: TRBV5-1
clone_size: .
cdr3_length: 16

cdr3_aa: CASSTRQRGYTF
cdr3_nt: TGTGCCAGTAGTACTCGCCAGCGTGGCTACACCTTC
j_call: TRBJ1-2
d_call: .
v_call: TRBV19
clone_size: .
cdr3_length: 12

cdr3_aa: CASSLDTQGMGSYNEQFF
cdr3_nt: TGTGCCAGCAGCTTAGACACTCAGGGGATGGGCTCCTACAATGAGCAGTTCTTC
j_call: TRBJ2-1
d_call: .
v_call: TRBV11-2
clone_size: .
cdr3_length: 18

cdr3_aa: CASSFTLAPTDTQYF
cdr3_nt: TGTGCCAGCAGCTTTACCCTAGCGCCGACAGATACGCAGTATTTT
j_call: TRBJ2-3
d_call: .
v_call: TRBV5-4
clone_size: .
cdr3_length: 15

cdr3_aa: CASERRNNEQFF
cdr3_nt: TGTGCCAGCGAGCGGAGGAACAATGAGCAGTTCTTC
j_call: TRBJ2-1
d_call: .
v_call: TRBV2
clone_size: once
cdr3_length: 12

cdr3_aa: CASSYPGLAGQETQYF
cdr3_nt: TGTGCCAGCAGTTACCCGGGACTAGCGGGGCAAGAGACCCAGTACTTC
j_call: TRBJ2-5
d_call: TRBD2
v_call: TRBV6-6
clone_size: .
cdr3_length: 16

cdr3_aa: CASARAGGPPTDTQYF
cdr3_nt: TGTGCTAGTGCTCGGGCGGGAGGGCCCCCCACAGATACGCAGTATTTT
j_call: TRBJ2-3
d_call: TRBD2
v_call: TRBV12-5
clone_size: .
cdr3_length: 16

cdr3_aa: CASSAGVNTEAFF
cdr3_nt: TGTGCCAGCAGCGCGGGGGTGAACACTGAAGCTTTCTTT
j_call: TRBJ1-1
d_call: .
v_call: TRBV6-5
clone_size: few
cdr3_length: 13

cdr3_aa: CASSVGARGTYEQYF
cdr3_nt: TGTGCCAGCAGCGTAGGGGCCCGGGGGACCTACGAGCAGTACTTC
j_call: TRBJ2-7
d_call: .
v_call: TRBV9
clone_size: .
cdr3_length: 15

cdr3_aa: CASGLGLDQETQYF
cdr3_nt: TGTGCTAGTGGACTCGGACTGGATCAAGAGACCCAGTACTTC
j_call: TRBJ2-5
d_call: .
v_call: TRBV12-5
clone_size: .
cdr3_length: 14

cdr3_aa: CASSLSRLDRDYGYTF
cdr3_nt: TGTGCCAGCAGCCTGAGTCGTTTGGACAGGGACTATGGCTACACCTTC
j_call: TRBJ1-2
d_call: TRBD1
v_call: TRBV3-1/TRBV3-2
clone_size: .
cdr3_length: 16

cdr3_aa: CASSLVRQPRGEQYF
cdr3_nt: TGTGCCAGCAGCTTAGTACGTCAGCCCCGAGGGGAGCAGTACTTC
j_call: TRBJ2-7
d_call: .
v_call: TRBV11-2
clone_size: .
cdr3_length: 15

cdr3_aa: CASRGTSGRAGNEQFF
cdr3_nt: TGTGCCAGCAGGGGGACTAGCGGGAGGGCAGGGAATGAGCAGTTCTTC
j_call: TRBJ2-1
d_call: TRBD2
v_call: TRBV3-1/TRBV3-2
clone_size: .
cdr3_length: 16

cdr3_aa: CASSLDGNYEQYF
cdr3_nt: TGCGCCAGCAGCTTGGACGGGAACTACGAGCAGTACTTC
j_call: TRBJ2-7
d_call: .
v_call: TRBV5-1
clone_size: .
cdr3_length: 13

cdr3_aa: CASSLDYGQPQHF
cdr3_nt: TGTGCCAGCAGCTTAGACTACGGTCAGCCCCAGCATTTT
j_call: TRBJ1-5
d_call: .
v_call: TRBV7-2
clone_size: .
cdr3_length: 13

cdr3_aa: CASGGQGTHEQYF
cdr3_nt: TGTGCCAGTGGAGGACAGGGGACCCACGAGCAGTACTTC
j_call: TRBJ2-7
d_call: TRBD1
v_call: TRBV19
clone_size: once
cdr3_length: 13

cdr3_aa: CASSWTAQNSPLHF
cdr3_nt: TGTGCCAGCAGTTGGACAGCGCAGAATTCACCCCTCCACTTT
j_call: TRBJ1-6
d_call: .
v_call: TRBV27
clone_size: .
cdr3_length: 14

cdr3_aa: CASSYEGIQYF
cdr3_nt: TGTGCCAGCAGTTATGAGGGCATTCAGTACTTC
j_call: TRBJ2-4
d_call: .
v_call: TRBV6-6
clone_size: .
cdr3_length: 11

cdr3_aa: CASSSGTETQYF
cdr3_nt: TGTGCCAGCAGCTCGGGTACGGAGACCCAGTACTTC
j_call: TRBJ2-5
d_call: .
v_call: TRBV7-2
clone_size: .
cdr3_length: 12

cdr3_aa: CAWSVLGGSSGNTIYF
cdr3_nt: TGTGCCTGGAGTGTACTTGGCGGCAGCTCTGGAAACACCATATATTTT
j_call: TRBJ1-3
d_call: .
v_call: TRBV30
clone_size: .
cdr3_length: 16

cdr3_aa: CAWSVTRVGSYNSPLHF
cdr3_nt: TGTGCCTGGAGTGTAACCCGGGTTGGGTCCTATAATTCACCCCTCCACTTT
j_call: TRBJ1-6
d_call: .
v_call: TRBV30
clone_size: .
cdr3_length: 17

cdr3_aa: CASSIVTDNEQFF
cdr3_nt: TGTGCCAGTAGTATAGTAACAGACAATGAGCAGTTCTTC
j_call: TRBJ2-1
d_call: .
v_call: TRBV19
clone_size: .
cdr3_length: 13

cdr3_aa: CASSLQGANQPQHF
cdr3_nt: TGTGCCAGCAGTCTACAGGGGGCGAATCAGCCCCAGCATTTT
j_call: TRBJ1-5
d_call: TRBD1
v_call: TRBV9
clone_size: .
cdr3_length: 14

cdr3_aa: CASTESHSSADTQYF
cdr3_nt: TGTGCCAGCACCGAGTCCCATTCTTCGGCAGATACGCAGTATTTT
j_call: TRBJ2-3
d_call: .
v_call: TRBV6-5
clone_size: .
cdr3_length: 15

cdr3_aa: CASSLGTRAGEKLFF
cdr3_nt: TGTGCCAGCAGCTTGGGGACAAGGGCCGGGGAAAAACTGTTTTTT
j_call: TRBJ1-4
d_call: .
v_call: TRBV5-8
clone_size: .
cdr3_length: 15

cdr3_aa: CASSRSSGDLYEQYF
cdr3_nt: TGTGCCTCTAGTAGATCCAGCGGGGACCTCTACGAGCAGTACTTC
j_call: TRBJ2-7
d_call: TRBD2
v_call: TRBV19
clone_size: few
cdr3_length: 15

cdr3_aa: CASSYATSGIPTDTQYF
cdr3_nt: TGTGCCAGCAGTTACGCGACTAGCGGGATACCCACGGATACGCAGTATTTT
j_call: TRBJ2-3
d_call: TRBD2
v_call: TRBV6-2/TRBV6-3
clone_size: .
cdr3_length: 17

cdr3_aa: CASSPTGGLANYGYTF
cdr3_nt: TGTGCCAGCAGCCCGACAGGGGGCCTTGCTAACTATGGCTACACCTTC
j_call: TRBJ1-2
d_call: TRBD1
v_call: TRBV7-6
clone_size: .
cdr3_length: 16

cdr3_aa: CATSDPNRGIGETQYF
cdr3_nt: TGTGCCACCAGTGACCCAAACCGGGGTATAGGGGAGACCCAGTACTTC
j_call: TRBJ2-5
d_call: .
v_call: TRBV24-1
clone_size: .
cdr3_length: 16

cdr3_aa: CASSPQGLLSSSGYTF
cdr3_nt: TGTGCCAGCAGCCCCCAGGGGCTCCTCTCAAGCAGTGGCTACACCTTC
j_call: TRBJ1-2
d_call: .
v_call: TRBV2
clone_size: .
cdr3_length: 16

cdr3_aa: CASSLGTGAYEQYF
cdr3_nt: TGTGCCAGCAGCTTAGGTACAGGGGCCTACGAGCAGTACTTC
j_call: TRBJ2-7
d_call: TRBD1
v_call: TRBV7-8
clone_size: .
cdr3_length: 14

cdr3_aa: CASSATGQSYQPQHF
cdr3_nt: TGTGCCAGCAGCGCCACGGGACAGTCATATCAGCCCCAGCATTTT
j_call: TRBJ1-5
d_call: TRBD1
v_call: TRBV9
clone_size: .
cdr3_length: 15